This T cell receptor beta chain appears in the sequencing data of a study of cytomegalovirus exposure and HLA in healthy donors. Study findings and constraints: V- and J-gene trimming in TCR beta was tied to a missense DCLRE1C variant by an analysis performed later.

The CDR3 loop spans 14 amino acids. The V gene's germline CDR1 is SGHTA and CDR2 FQGTGA. V dropped 6 bases and J dropped 4 bases, with 12 bases sitting between them. A word on this clone: Antigen: not known.

PCR was performed using 60 Vbeta and 13 Jbeta primers. The protocol was immunoSEQ multiplex PCR, while the TCRdb copy is restricted to in-frame clones and leaves out a portion. Among 150,000 to 200,000 clones listed, 75% to 85% were seen once. Material: PBMCs. This receptor was identified in a man younger than 35 in good health and CMV-seronegative. J is TRBJ2-2 and V is TRBV7-3; tentatively, D is TRBD1 (6 bases). The CDR3 loop is CASRGQGRTGELFF. The CDR3 coding sequence is TGTGCCAGCAGGGGCCAGGGGCGCACCGGGGAGCTGTTTTTT.